A selection of T cell receptor beta chains follows, all from one sample in a study of blood T cell repertoires in COVID-19. TCRdb's table, derived via immunoSEQ multiplex PCR, lists solely in-frame clones and lacks some. The sample comprises 150,000 to 200,000 clones, roughly 88% of which are singletons, and roughly 5% rests with the top ten. Source material: PBMCs or T cells enriched from blood (not recorded which). All receptors derive from a man aged 70 or older who had been exposed to COVID-19. The CDR3 runs from the conserved cysteine through the conserved F or W. A D gene is named only where the DNA matches it firmly. Expanded clones get a size class; other rows say once, few or many, or leave the size out.

>TRBV5-6|-|-|TRBJ1-1
CASSLGRVNTEAFF
TGTGCCAGCAGCTTGGGCAGGGTCAACACTGAAGCTTTCTTT
>TRBV18|-|-|TRBJ1-1
CASSGGMNTEAFF
TGTGCCAGCTCAGGCGGAATGAACACTGAAGCTTTCTTT
>TRBV28|-|-|TRBJ2-3
CASSFGADTQYF
TGTGCCAGCAGTTTCGGGGCAGATACGCAGTATTTT
>TRBV19|-|-|TRBJ1-5
CASSAGSSNQPQHF
TGTGCCAGTAGTGCAGGGTCGAGCAATCAGCCCCAGCATTTT
>TRBV18|-|-|TRBJ2-2
CASSPASWGNTGELFF
TGTGCCAGCTCACCGGCTAGCTGGGGGAACACCGGGGAGCTGTTTTTT
>TRBV27|TRBD1|few|TRBJ1-2
CASSFLDRGRSYGYTF
TGTGCCAGCAGTTTTCTAGACAGGGGGCGAAGCTATGGCTACACCTTC
>TRBV2|TRBD1|-|TRBJ1-6
CASSRDRGGSPLHF
TGTGCCAGCAGCCGGGACAGGGGAGGATCACCCCTCCACTTT
>TRBV12-5|TRBD1|-|TRBJ1-2
CASGLIGGRGYTF
TGTGCTAGTGGTTTAATAGGGGGCCGTGGCTACACCTTC
>TRBV6-2/TRBV6-3|-|-|TRBJ2-2
CASSWGDTGELFF
TGTGCCAGCAGTTGGGGGGACACCGGGGAGCTGTTTTTT
>TRBV5-4|TRBD2|-|TRBJ2-2
CASSSRLAGTGELFF
TGTGCCAGCAGCTCTCGACTAGCGGGGACCGGGGAGCTGTTTTTT
>TRBV6-1|-|few|TRBJ1-5
CASSEGSNQPQHF
TGTGCCAGCAGTGAGGGCAGCAATCAGCCCCAGCATTTT
>TRBV7-2|TRBD2|-|TRBJ2-7
CASSLGVAGGTYEQYF
TGTGCCAGCAGCTTAGGAGTAGCGGGAGGCACCTACGAGCAGTACTTC
>TRBV18|TRBD1|-|TRBJ1-1
CASSPGGDRSTEAFF
TGTGCCAGCTCACCAGGTGGGGACAGATCCACTGAAGCTTTCTTT
>TRBV5-1|TRBD1|-|TRBJ2-7
CASSLSVTGTGGYEQYF
TGCGCCAGCAGCTTAAGTGTTACCGGGACAGGGGGCTACGAGCAGTACTTC
>TRBV27|-|-|TRBJ2-1
CASSSVAGRGSYNEQFF
TGTGCCAGCAGTTCAGTGGCGGGCAGGGGCTCCTACAATGAGCAGTTCTTC
>TRBV27|-|once|TRBJ1-2
CASKVTDSSGYTF
TGTGCCAGCAAGGTCACAGATTCTAGCGGCTACACCTTC
>TRBV3-1/TRBV3-2|TRBD2|-|TRBJ2-3
CASSQVGRLAGTRTQYF
TGTGCCAGCAGCCAAGTAGGGAGACTAGCGGGGACACGGACGCAGTATTTT
>TRBV28|-|-|TRBJ1-2
CASSFGQAYGYTF
TGTGCCAGCAGTTTCGGACAAGCTTATGGCTACACCTTC
>TRBV19|TRBD1|-|TRBJ1-5
CASTDGQGGNQPQHF
TGTGCCAGTACTGACGGACAGGGCGGCAATCAGCCCCAGCATTTT
>TRBV7-2|TRBD1|-|TRBJ1-3
CASSPVRGASGNTIYF
TGTGCCAGCAGCCCGGTCAGGGGGGCCTCTGGAAACACCATATATTTT
>TRBV11-2|-|-|TRBJ2-1
CASSFMGGPNEQFF
TGTGCCAGCAGCTTTATGGGGGGGCCAAATGAGCAGTTCTTC
>TRBV3-1/TRBV3-2|-|-|TRBJ1-1
CASSTTVKSEAFF
TGTGCCAGCAGCACGACAGTTAAGTCGGAAGCTTTCTTT
>TRBV28|-|-|TRBJ1-6
CASSGGLNSPLHF
TGTGCCAGCAGCGGGGGACTTAATTCACCCCTCCACTTT
>TRBV11-2|-|-|TRBJ2-1
CASSGQRNNEQFF
TGTGCCAGCAGCGGGCAAAGAAACAATGAGCAGTTCTTC
>TRBV27|TRBD1|-|TRBJ2-3
CASSLGRGTQYF
TGTGCCAGCAGTTTGGGCAGGGGGACGCAGTATTTT
>TRBV21-1|-|-|TRBJ1-5
CASTMDTSGVNQPQHF
TGTGCCAGCACCATGGACACATCAGGGGTCAATCAGCCCCAGCATTTT
>TRBV4-1|-|-|TRBJ1-6
CASSQDGGGGQRIHF
TGCGCCAGCAGCCAAGATGGGGGTGGGGGCCAGCGGATCCACTTT
>TRBV3-1/TRBV3-2|-|-|TRBJ1-1
CASSRSETSAEAFF
TGTGCCAGCAGCCGTTCCGAGACATCGGCTGAAGCTTTCTTT
>TRBV5-4|TRBD2|-|TRBJ2-5
CASSFPGRGPEETQYF
TGTGCCAGCAGCTTTCCGGGGAGGGGCCCGGAAGAGACCCAGTACTTC
>TRBV5-1|TRBD1|-|TRBJ1-4
CASSTPQGITNEKLFF
TGCGCCAGCAGCACCCCACAGGGGATAACTAATGAAAAACTGTTTTTT
>TRBV7-2|TRBD2|once|TRBJ2-5
CASSSSGGSQETQYF
TGTGCCAGCAGCTCTAGCGGGGGGTCCCAAGAGACCCAGTACTTC
>TRBV5-1|-|-|TRBJ1-1
CASSSYGQNTEAFF
TGCGCCAGCAGCTCCTACGGACAGAACACTGAAGCTTTCTTT
>TRBV28|-|-|TRBJ2-2
CASSIQTGTGELFF
TGTGCCAGCAGTATCCAAACAGGGACCGGGGAGCTGTTTTTT
>TRBV5-1|-|-|TRBJ2-7
CASGVAGSSYEQYF
TGCGCCAGCGGTGTGGCGGGTAGCTCCTACGAGCAGTACTTC
>TRBV9|TRBD2|once|TRBJ2-1
CASSALAGGSNEQFF
TGTGCCAGCAGCGCACTAGCGGGAGGATCCAATGAGCAGTTCTTC
>TRBV9|-|-|TRBJ2-5
CASSVGQIEATQYF
TGTGCCAGCAGCGTAGGACAGATCGAGGCGACCCAGTACTTC
>TRBV5-4|-|-|TRBJ1-3
CASSTQGSGNTIYF
TGTGCCAGCAGCACACAGGGTTCTGGAAACACCATATATTTT
>TRBV18|-|-|TRBJ1-6
CASSPNRNSPLHF
TGTGCCAGCTCACCAAATAGAAATTCACCCCTCCACTTT
>TRBV4-2|-|-|TRBJ2-5
CASSQSGIQETQYF
TGTGCCAGCAGCCAATCCGGGATTCAAGAGACCCAGTACTTC
>TRBV5-5|-|-|TRBJ2-5
CASSLTSWNQETQYF
TGTGCCAGCAGCTTGACTAGCTGGAACCAAGAGACCCAGTACTTC
>TRBV29-1|-|-|TRBJ2-4
CSAAKGQAKNIQYF
TGCAGCGCCGCTAAGGGGCAGGCCAAAAACATTCAGTACTTC
>TRBV5-1|TRBD1|-|TRBJ1-2
CASSLAAGGNYGYTF
TGCGCCAGCAGCTTGGCGGCAGGGGGAAACTATGGCTACACCTTC
>TRBV7-9|-|few|TRBJ1-2
CATSPGVIDGYTF
TGTGCCACCAGCCCTGGAGTGATCGATGGCTACACCTTC
>TRBV4-1|-|-|TRBJ1-2
CASSQEEGTYGYTF
TGCGCCAGCAGCCAAGAGGAGGGGACCTATGGCTACACCTTC
>TRBV10-3|TRBD1|-|TRBJ1-1
CAISEWDRGKNTEAFF
TGTGCCATCAGTGAGTGGGACAGGGGGAAAAACACTGAAGCTTTCTTT
>TRBV3-1/TRBV3-2|-|-|TRBJ2-1
CASSQGTGDEQFF
TGTGCCAGCAGCCAAGGTACCGGGGATGAGCAGTTCTTC
>TRBV4-1|TRBD1|few|TRBJ1-2
CASSQTGARRGYTF
TGCGCCAGCAGCCAGACAGGGGCGCGTCGAGGCTACACCTTC
>TRBV5-8|TRBD2|-|TRBJ2-1
CASSRGLAGFYNEQFF
TGTGCCAGCAGCCGGGGACTAGCGGGCTTCTACAATGAGCAGTTCTTC
>TRBV30|TRBD1|-|TRBJ1-4
CAWSADRVREKLFF
TGTGCCTGGAGTGCGGACAGGGTGAGGGAAAAACTGTTTTTT
>TRBV4-1|TRBD2|once|TRBJ2-7
CASSQSTSGGYEQYF
TGCGCCAGCAGCCAATCGACTAGCGGGGGATACGAGCAGTACTTC
>TRBV6-1|-|-|TRBJ1-2
CASSEATANYGYTF
TGTGCCAGCAGTGAAGCTACAGCTAACTATGGCTACACCTTC